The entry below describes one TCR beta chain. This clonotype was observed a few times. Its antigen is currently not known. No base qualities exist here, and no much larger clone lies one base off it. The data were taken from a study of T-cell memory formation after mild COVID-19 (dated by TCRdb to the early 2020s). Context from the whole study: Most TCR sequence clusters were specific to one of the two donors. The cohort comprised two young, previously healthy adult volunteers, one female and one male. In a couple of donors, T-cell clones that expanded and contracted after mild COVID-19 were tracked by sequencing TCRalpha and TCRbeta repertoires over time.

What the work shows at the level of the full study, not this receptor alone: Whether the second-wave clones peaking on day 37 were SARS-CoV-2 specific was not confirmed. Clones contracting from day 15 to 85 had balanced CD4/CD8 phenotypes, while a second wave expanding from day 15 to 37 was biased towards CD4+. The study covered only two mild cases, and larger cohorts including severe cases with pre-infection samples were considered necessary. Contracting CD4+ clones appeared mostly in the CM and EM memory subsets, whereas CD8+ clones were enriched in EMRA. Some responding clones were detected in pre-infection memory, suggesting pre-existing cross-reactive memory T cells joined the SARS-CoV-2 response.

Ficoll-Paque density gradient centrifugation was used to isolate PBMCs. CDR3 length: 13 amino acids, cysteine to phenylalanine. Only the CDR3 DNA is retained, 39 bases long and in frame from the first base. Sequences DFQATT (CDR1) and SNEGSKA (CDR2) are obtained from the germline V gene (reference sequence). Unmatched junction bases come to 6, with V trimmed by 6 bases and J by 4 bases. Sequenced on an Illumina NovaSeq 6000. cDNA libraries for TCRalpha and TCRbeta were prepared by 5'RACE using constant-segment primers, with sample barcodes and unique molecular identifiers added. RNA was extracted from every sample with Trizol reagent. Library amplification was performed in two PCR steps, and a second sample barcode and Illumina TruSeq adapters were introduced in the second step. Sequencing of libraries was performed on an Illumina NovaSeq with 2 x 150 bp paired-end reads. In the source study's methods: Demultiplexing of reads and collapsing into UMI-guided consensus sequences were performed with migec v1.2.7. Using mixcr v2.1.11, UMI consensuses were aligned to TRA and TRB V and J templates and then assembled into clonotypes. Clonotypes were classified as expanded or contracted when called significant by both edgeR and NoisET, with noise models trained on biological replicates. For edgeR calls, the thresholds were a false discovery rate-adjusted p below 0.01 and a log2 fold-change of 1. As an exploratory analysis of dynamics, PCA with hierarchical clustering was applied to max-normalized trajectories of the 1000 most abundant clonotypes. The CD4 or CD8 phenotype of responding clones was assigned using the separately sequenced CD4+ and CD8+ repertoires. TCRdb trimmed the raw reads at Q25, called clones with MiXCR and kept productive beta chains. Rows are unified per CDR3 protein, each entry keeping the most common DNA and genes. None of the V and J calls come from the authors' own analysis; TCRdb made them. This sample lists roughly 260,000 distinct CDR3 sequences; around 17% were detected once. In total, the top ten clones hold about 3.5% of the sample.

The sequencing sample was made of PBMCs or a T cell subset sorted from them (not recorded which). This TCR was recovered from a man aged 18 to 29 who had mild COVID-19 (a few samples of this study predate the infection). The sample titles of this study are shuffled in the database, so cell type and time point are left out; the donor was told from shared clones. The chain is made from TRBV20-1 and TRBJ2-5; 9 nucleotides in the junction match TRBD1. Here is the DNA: TGCAGTGCGTCCACAGGGGGCGGAGAGACCCAGTACTTC. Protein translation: CSASTGGGETQYF.